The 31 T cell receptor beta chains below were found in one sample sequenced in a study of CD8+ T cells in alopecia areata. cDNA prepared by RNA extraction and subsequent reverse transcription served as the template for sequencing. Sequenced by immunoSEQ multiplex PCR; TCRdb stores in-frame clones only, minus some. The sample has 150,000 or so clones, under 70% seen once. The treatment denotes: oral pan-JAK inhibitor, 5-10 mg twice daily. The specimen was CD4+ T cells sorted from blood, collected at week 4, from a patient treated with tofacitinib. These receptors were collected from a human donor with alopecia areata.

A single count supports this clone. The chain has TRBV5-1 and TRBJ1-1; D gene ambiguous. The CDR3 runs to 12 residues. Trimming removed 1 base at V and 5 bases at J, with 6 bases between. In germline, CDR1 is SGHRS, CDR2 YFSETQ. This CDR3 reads CASSLLGTEAFF. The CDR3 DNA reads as TGCGCCAGCAGCTTGCTAGGGACTGAAGCTTTCTTT. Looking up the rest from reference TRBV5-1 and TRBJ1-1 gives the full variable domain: KAGVTQTPRYLIKTRGQQVTLSCSPISGHRSVSWYQQTPGQGLQFLFEYFSETQRNKGNFPGRFSGRQFSNSRSEMNVSTLELGDSALYLCASSLLGTEAFFGQGTRLTVV.

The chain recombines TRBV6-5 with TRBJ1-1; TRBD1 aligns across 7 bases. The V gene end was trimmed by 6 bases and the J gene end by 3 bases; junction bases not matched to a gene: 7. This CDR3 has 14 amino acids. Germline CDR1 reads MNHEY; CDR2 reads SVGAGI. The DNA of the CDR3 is TGTGCCAGCAGAACAGGGGAGTCGGACACTGAAGCTTTCTTT. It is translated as CASRTGESDTEAFF.

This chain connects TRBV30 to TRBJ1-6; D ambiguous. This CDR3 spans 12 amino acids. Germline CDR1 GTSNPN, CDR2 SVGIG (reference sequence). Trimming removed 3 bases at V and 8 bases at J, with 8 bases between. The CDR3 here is CAWSHSDSPLHF. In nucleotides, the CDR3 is TGTGCCTGGAGCCACTCAGATTCACCCCTCCACTTT.

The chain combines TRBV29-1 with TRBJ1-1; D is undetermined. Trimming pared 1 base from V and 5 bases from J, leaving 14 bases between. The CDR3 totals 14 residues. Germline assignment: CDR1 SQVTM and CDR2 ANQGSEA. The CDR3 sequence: CSVEVGRLATEAFF. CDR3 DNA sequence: TGCAGCGTTGAAGTGGGTCGACTTGCGACTGAAGCTTTCTTT.

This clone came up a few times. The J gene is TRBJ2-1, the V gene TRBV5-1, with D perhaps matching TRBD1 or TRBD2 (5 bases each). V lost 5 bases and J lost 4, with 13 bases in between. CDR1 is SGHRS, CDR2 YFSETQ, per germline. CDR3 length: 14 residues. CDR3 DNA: TGCGCCAGCAGTAAGAGGGGCGATTACAATGAGCAGTTCTTC. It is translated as CASSKRGDYNEQFF.

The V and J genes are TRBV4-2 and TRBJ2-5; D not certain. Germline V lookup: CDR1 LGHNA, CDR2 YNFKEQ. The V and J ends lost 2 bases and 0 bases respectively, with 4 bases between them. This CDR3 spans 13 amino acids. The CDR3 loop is CASSQRDQETQYF. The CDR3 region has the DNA TGTGCCAGCAGCCAACGGGACCAAGAGACCCAGTACTTC.

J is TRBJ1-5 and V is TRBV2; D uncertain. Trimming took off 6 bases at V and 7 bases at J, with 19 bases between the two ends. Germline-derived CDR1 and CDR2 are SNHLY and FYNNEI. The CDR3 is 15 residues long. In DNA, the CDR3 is TGTGCCAGCAGGCTCTCCGACGTATTAGTGCAGCCCCAGCATTTT. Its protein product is CASRLSDVLVQPQHF. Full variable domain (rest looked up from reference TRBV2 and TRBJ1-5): EPEVTQTPSHQVTQMGQEVILRCVPISNHLYFYWYRQILGQKVEFLVSFYNNEISEKSEIFDDQFSVERPDGSNFTLKIRSTKLEDSAMYFCASRLSDVLVQPQHFGDGTRLSIL.

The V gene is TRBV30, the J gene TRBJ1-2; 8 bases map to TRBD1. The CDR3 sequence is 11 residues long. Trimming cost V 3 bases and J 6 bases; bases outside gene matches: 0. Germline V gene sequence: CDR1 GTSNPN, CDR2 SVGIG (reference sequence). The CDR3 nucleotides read TGTGCCTGGAGGACAGGGGATGGCTACACCTTC. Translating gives CAWRTGDGYTF.

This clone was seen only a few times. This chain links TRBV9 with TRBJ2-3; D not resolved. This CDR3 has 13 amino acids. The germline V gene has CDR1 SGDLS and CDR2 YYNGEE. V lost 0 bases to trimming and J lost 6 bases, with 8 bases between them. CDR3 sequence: CASSVVSGDTQYF. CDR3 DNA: TGTGCCAGCAGCGTAGTGAGTGGGGATACGCAGTATTTT.

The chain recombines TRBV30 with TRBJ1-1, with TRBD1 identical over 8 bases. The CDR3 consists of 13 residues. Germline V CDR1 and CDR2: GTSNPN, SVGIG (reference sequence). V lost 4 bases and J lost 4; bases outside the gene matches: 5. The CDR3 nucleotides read TGTGCCTGGACAGGGGGCCATGGCACTGAAGCTTTCTTT. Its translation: CAWTGGHGTEAFF.

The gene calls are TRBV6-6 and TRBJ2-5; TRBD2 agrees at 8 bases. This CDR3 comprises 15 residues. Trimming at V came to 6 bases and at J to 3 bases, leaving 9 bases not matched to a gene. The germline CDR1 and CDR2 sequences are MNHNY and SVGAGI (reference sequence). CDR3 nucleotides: TGTGCCAGCAGCAATTACGGGGGGGCCGAAGAGACCCAGTACTTC. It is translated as CASSNYGGAEETQYF.

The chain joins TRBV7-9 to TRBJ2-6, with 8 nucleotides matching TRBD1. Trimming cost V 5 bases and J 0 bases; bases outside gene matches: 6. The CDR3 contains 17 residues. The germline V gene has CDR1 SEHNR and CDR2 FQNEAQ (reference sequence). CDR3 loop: CASSPWTGSSGANVLTF. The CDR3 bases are TGTGCCAGCAGCCCTTGGACAGGGAGCTCTGGGGCCAACGTCCTGACTTTC. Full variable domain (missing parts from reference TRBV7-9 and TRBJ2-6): DTGVSQNPRHKITKRGQNVTFRCDPISEHNRLYWYRQTLGQGPEFLTYFQNEAQLEKSRLLSDRFSAERPKGSFSTLEIQRTEQGDSAMYLCASSPWTGSSGANVLTFGAGSRLTVL.

The CDR3 loop is CASSSQGGDTEAFF. The CDR3 coding sequence is TGTGCCAGCAGCTCCCAAGGCGGGGACACTGAAGCTTTCTTT. The chain uses TRBV7-8 and TRBJ1-1; D ambiguous. V lost 4 bases, J lost 3 bases, and 12 bases lay in between. Looked up from germline, CDR1 is SGHVS and CDR2 is FQNEAQ. The CDR3 spans 14 residues.

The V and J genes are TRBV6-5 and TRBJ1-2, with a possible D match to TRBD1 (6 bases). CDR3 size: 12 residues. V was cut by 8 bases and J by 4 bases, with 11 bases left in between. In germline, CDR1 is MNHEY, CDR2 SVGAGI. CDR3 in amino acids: CASGGRSYGYTF. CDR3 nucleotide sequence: TGTGCCAGCGGGGGCAGGAGCTATGGCTACACCTTC.

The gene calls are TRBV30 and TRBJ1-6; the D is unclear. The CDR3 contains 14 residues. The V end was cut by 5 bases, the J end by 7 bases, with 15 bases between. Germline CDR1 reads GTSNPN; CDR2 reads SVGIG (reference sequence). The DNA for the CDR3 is TGTGCCTGGTACTCACAGAGACTGAATTCACCCCTCCACTTT. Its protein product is CAWYSQRLNSPLHF.

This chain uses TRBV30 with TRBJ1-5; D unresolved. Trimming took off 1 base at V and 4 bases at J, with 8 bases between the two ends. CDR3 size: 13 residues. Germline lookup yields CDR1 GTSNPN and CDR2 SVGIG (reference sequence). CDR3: CAWSAQQNQPQHF. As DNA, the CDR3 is TGTGCCTGGAGTGCTCAGCAAAATCAGCCCCAGCATTTT.

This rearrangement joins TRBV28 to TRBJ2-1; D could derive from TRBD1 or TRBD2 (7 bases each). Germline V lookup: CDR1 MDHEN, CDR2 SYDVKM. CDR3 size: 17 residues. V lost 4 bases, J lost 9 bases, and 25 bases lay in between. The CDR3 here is CASSSQQGQRDSSEQFF. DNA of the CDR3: TGTGCCAGCAGTTCCCAACAGGGGCAGCGGGACTCTAGTGAGCAGTTCTTC.

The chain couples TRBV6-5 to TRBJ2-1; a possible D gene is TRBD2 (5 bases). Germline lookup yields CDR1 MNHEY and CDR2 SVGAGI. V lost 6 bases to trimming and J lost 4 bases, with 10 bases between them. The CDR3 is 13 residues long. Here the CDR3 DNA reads TGTGCCAGCAGGCCCGGGGTATACAATGAGCAGTTCTTC. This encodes CASRPGVYNEQFF.

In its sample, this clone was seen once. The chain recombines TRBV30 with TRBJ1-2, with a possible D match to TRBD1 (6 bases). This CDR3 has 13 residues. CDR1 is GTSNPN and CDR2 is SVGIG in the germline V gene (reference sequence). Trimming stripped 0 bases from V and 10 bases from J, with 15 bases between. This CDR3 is CAWSVLSRGTYTF. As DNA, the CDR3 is TGTGCCTGGAGTGTTCTCTCCAGGGGCACCTACACCTTC.

The CDR3 region has the DNA TGTGCCAGCAGCCCCAGGGGACAGCAAGAGACCCAGTACTTC. The encoded protein is CASSPRGQQETQYF. The chain recombines TRBV7-3 with TRBJ2-5, with 7 bases lining up with TRBD1. This CDR3 region has 14 residues. Germline CDR1 and CDR2: SGHTA and FQGTGA. J was trimmed by 2 bases and V by 5 bases; bases with no gene match: 5.

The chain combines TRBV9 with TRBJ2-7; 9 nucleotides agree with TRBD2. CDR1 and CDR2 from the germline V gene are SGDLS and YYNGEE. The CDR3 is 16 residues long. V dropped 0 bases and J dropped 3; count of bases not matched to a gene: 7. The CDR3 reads CASSVAASGAYYEQYF. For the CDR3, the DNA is TGTGCCAGCAGCGTAGCGGCTAGCGGGGCCTACTACGAGCAGTACTTC.

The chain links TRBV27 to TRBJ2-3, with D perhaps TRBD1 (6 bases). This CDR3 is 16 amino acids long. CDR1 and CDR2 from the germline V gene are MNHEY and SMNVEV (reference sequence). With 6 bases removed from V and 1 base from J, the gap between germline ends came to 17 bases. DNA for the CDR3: TGTGCCAGCAGGAGCAGGACAGCTCGGGGCACAGATACGCAGTATTTT. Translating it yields CASRSRTARGTDTQYF.

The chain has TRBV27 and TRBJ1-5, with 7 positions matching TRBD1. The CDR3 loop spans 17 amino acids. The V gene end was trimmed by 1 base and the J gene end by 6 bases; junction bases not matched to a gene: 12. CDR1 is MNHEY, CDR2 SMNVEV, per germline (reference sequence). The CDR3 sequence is CASSLLVRGKRGQPQHF. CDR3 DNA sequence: TGTGCCAGCAGTTTATTGGTCAGGGGGAAAAGGGGTCAGCCCCAGCATTTT.

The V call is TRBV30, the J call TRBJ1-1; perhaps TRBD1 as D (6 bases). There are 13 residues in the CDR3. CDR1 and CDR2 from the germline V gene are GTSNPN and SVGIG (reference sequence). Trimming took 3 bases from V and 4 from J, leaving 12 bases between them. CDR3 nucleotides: TGTGCCTGGAGCACAGGGTTGAGCACTGAAGCTTTCTTT. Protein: CAWSTGLSTEAFF.

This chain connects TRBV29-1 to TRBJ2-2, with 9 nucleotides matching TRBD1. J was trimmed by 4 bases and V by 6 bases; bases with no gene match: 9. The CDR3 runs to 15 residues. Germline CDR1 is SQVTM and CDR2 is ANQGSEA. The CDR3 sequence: CSVSGGTGFTGELFF. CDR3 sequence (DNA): TGCAGCGTCTCAGGCGGGACAGGGTTCACCGGGGAGCTGTTTTTT.

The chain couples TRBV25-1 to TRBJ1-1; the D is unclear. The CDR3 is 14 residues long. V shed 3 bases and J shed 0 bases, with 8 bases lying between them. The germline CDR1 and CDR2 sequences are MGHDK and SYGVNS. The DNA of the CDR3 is TGTGCCAGCAGTGACAGTGATATGAACACTGAAGCTTTCTTT. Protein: CASSDSDMNTEAFF.

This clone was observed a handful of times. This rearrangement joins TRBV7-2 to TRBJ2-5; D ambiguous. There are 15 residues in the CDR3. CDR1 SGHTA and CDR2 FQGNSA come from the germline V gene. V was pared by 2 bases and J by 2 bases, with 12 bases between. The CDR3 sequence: CASSLNWQSQETQYF. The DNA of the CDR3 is TGTGCCAGCAGCTTAAACTGGCAATCTCAAGAGACCCAGTACTTC.

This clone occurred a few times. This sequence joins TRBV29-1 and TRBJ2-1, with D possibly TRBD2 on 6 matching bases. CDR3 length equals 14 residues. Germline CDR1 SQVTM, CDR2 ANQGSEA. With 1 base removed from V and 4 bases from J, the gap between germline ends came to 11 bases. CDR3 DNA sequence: TGCAGCGTTGAAGGGAGGGCCAGGTACAATGAGCAGTTCTTC. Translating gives CSVEGRARYNEQFF.

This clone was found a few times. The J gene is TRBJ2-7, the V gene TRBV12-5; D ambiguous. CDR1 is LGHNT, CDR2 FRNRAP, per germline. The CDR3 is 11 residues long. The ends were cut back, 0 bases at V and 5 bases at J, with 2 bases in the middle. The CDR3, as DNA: TGTGCTAGTGGTTTGGTGGACGAGCAGTACTTC. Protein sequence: CASGLVDEQYF.

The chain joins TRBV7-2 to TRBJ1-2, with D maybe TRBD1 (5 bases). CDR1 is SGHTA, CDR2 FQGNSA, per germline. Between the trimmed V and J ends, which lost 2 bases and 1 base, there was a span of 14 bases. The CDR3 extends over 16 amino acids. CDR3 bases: TGTGCCAGCAGCTTATGGGCAGGGTTGGGTAACTATGGCTACACCTTC. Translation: CASSLWAGLGNYGYTF.

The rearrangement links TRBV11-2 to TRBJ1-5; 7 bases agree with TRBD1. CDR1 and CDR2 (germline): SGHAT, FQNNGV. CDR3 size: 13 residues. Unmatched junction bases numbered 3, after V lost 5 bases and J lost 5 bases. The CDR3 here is CASSQGVYQPQHF. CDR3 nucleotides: TGTGCCAGCAGCCAGGGGGTCTATCAGCCCCAGCATTTT.